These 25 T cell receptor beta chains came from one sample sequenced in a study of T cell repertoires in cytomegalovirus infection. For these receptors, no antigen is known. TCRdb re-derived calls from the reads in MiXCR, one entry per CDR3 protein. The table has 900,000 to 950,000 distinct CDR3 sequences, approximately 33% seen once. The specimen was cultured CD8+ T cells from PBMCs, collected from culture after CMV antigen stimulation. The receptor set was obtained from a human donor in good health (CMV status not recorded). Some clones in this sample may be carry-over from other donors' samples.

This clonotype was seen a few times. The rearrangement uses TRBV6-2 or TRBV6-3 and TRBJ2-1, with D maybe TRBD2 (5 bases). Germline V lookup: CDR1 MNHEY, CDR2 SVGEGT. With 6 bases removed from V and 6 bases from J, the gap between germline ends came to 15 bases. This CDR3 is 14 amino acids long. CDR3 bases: TGTGCCAGCAGCCTCACCCGGGGAGCCAATGAGCAGTTCTTC. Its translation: CASSLTRGANEQFF.

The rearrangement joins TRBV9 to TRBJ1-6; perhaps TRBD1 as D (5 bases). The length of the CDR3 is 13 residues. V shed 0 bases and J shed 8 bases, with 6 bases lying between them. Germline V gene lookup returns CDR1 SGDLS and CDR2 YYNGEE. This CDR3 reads CASSVVGDSPLHF. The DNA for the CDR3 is TGTGCCAGCAGCGTAGTGGGGGATTCACCCCTCCACTTT.

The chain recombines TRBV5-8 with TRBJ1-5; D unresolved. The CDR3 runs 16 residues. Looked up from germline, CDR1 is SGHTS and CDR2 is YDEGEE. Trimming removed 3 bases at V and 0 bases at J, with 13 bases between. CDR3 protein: CASSSLWEISNQPQHF. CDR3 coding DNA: TGTGCCAGCAGCTCCCTCTGGGAAATTAGCAATCAGCCCCAGCATTTT.

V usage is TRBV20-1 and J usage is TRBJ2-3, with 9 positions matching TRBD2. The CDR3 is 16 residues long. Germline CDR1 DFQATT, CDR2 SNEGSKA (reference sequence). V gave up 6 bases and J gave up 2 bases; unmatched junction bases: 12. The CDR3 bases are TGCAGTGCCTTTAGCGGGGGCACGAACCCCACAGATACGCAGTATTTT. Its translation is CSAFSGGTNPTDTQYF.

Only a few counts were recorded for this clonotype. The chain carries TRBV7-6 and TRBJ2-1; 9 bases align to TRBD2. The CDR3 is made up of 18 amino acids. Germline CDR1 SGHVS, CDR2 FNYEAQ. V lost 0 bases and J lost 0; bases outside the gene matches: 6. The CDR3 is CASSLALAGSTSYNEQFF. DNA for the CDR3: TGTGCCAGCAGCTTAGCCCTAGCGGGGTCTACCTCCTACAATGAGCAGTTCTTC.

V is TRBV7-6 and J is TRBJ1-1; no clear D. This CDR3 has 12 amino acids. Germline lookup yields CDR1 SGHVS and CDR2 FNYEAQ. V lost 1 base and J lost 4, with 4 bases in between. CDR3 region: CASSLELTEAFF. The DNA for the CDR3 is TGTGCCAGCAGCTTAGAGCTCACTGAAGCTTTCTTT.

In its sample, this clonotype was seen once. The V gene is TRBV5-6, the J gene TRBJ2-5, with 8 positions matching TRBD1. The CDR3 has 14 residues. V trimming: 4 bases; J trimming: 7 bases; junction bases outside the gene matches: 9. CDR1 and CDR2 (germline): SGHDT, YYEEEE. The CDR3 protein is CASSPGTGSWTQYF. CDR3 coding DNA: TGTGCCAGCAGCCCCGGGACAGGCTCTTGGACCCAGTACTTC.

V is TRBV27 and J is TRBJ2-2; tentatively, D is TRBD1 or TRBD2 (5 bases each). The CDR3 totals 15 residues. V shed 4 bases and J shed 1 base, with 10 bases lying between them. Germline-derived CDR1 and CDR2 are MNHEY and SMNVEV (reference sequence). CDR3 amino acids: CASSYTGLNTGELFF. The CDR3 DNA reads TGTGCCAGCAGTTATACGGGGCTGAACACCGGGGAGCTGTTTTTT.

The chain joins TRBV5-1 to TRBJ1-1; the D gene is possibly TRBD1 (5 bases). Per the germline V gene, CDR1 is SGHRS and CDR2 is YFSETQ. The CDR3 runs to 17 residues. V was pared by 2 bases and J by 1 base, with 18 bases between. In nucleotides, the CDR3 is TGCGCCAGCAGCTTCGATAGGGGAGGATTGGCGAACACTGAAGCTTTCTTT. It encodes CASSFDRGGLANTEAFF.

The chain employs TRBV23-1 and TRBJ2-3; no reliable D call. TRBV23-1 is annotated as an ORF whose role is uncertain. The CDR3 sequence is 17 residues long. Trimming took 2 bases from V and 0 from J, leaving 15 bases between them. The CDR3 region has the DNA TGCGCCAGCAGTCAACGCCCGGGCAGTCTTAGCACAGATACGCAGTATTTT. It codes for CASSQRPGSLSTDTQYF.

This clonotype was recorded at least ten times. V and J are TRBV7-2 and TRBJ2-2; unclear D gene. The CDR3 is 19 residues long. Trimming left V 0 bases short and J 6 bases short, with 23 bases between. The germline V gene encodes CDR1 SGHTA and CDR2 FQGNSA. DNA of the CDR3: TGTGCCAGCAGCTTAGCGTCGGTCGGTAGGTCCGACCGACCCGGGGAGCTGTTTTTT. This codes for CASSLASVGRSDRPGELFF.

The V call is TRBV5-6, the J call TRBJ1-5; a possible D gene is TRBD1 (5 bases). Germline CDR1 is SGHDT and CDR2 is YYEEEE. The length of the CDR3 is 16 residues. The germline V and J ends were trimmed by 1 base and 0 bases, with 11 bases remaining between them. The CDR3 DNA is TGTGCCAGCAGCTTGTCTGGGGCTTATAGCAATCAGCCCCAGCATTTT. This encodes CASSLSGAYSNQPQHF.

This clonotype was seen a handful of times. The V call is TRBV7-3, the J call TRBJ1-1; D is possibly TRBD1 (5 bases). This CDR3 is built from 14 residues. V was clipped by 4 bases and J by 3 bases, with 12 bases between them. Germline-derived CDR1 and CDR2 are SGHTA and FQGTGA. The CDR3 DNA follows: TGTGCCAGCAGCTCCGGGACCGGGGACACTGAAGCTTTCTTT. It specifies CASSSGTGDTEAFF.

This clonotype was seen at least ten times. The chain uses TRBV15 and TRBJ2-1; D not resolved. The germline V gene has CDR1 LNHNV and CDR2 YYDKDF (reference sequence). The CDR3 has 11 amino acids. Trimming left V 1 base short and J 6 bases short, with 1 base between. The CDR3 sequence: CATSRGNEQFF. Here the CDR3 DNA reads TGTGCCACCAGCAGAGGCAATGAGCAGTTCTTC.

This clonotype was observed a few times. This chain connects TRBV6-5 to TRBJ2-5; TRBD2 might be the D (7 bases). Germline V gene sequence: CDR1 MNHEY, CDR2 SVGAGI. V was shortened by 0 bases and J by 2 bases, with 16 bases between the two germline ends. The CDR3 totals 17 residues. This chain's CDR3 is CASSYSGTGRGQETQYF. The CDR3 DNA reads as TGTGCCAGCAGTTACTCGGGTACAGGGAGGGGGCAAGAGACCCAGTACTTC.

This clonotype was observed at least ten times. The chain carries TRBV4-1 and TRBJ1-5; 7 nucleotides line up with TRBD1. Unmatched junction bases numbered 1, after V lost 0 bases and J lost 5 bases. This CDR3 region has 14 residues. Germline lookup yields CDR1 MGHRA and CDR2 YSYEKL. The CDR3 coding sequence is TGCGCCAGCAGCCAAGAGAGGGGGCATCAGCCCCAGCATTTT. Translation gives CASSQERGHQPQHF.

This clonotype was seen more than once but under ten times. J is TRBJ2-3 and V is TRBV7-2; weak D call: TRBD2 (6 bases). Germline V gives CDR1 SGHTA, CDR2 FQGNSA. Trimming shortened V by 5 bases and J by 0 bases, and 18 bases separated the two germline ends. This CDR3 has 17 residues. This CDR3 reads CASSPHGGWTSTDTQYF. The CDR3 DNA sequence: TGTGCCAGCAGCCCTCACGGGGGTTGGACTAGCACAGATACGCAGTATTTT.

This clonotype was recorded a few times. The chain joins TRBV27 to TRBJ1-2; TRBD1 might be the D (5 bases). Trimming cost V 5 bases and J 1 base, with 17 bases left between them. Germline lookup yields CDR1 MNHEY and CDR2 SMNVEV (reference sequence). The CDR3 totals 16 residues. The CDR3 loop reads CASSPKRDVFNYGYTF. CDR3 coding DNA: TGTGCCAGCAGTCCGAAGAGGGACGTGTTTAACTATGGCTACACCTTC.

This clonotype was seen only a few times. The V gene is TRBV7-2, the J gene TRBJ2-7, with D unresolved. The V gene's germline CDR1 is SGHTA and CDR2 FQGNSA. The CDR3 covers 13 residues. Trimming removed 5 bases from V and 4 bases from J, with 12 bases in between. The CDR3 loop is CASSAYLGYEQYF. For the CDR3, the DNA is TGTGCCAGCAGCGCCTACCTCGGATACGAGCAGTACTTC.

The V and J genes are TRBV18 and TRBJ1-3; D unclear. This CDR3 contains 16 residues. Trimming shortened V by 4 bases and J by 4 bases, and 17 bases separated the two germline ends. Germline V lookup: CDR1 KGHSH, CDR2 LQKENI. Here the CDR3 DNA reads TGTGCCAGCTCACACCGCCCTGGCAGTGAGGGAAACACCATATATTTT. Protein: CASSHRPGSEGNTIYF.

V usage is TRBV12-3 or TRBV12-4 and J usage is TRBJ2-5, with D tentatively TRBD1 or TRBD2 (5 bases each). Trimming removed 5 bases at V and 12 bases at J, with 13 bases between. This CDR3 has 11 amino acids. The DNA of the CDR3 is TGTGCCAGCAGTCCCGGGACGGCCAAGTACTTC. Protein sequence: CASSPGTAKYF.

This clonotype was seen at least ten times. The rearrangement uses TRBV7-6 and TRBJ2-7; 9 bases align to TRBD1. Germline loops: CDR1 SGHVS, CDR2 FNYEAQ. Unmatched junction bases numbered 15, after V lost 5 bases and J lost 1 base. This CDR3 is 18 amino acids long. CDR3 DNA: TGTGCCAGCAGCCCATACCCCTTACAGGGGGCGGTATCCTACGAGCAGTACTTC. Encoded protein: CASSPYPLQGAVSYEQYF.

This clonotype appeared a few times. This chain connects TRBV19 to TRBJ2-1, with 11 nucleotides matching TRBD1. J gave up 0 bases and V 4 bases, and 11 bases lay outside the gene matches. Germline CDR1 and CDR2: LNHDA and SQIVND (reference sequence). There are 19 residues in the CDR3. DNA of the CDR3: TGTGCCAGTAGTAACACCGGGACAGGGGGTTGGGGCTCCTACAATGAGCAGTTCTTC. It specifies CASSNTGTGGWGSYNEQFF. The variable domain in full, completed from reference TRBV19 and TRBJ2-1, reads DGGITQSPKYLFRKEGQNVTLSCEQNLNHDAMYWYRQDPGQGLRLIYYSQIVNDFQKGDIAEGYSVSREKKESFPLTVTSAQKNPTAFYLCASSNTGTGGWGSYNEQFFGPGTRLTVL.

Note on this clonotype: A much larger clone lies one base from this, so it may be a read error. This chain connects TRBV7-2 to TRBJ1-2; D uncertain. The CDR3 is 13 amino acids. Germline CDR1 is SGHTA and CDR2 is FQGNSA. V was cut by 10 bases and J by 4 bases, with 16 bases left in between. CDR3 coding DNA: TGTGCCAACACTCCCCAAGTTAGCTATGGCTACACCTTC. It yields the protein CANTPQVSYGYTF.

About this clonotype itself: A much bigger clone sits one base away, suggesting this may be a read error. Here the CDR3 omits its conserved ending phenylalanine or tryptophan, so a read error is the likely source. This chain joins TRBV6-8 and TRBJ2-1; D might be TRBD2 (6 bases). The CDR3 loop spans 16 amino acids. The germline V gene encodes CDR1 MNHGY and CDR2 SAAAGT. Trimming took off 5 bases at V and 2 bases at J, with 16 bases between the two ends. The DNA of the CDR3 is TGTGCCAGCAGTGGCCGACTAGGAGGGACCTACAATGAGCAGTTCTCC. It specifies CASSGRLGGTYNEQFS.